Listed below are T cell receptor beta chains from one sample, sequenced in a study of CD8+CD57+ T cells in acquired aplastic anemia. TCRdb used MiXCR to reprocess the reads, holding one entry per CDR3 protein. This table has approximately 150,000 distinct CDR3 sequences, 45% to 55% appearing once. The sample consisted of sorted CD4+, CD8+, or CD8+CD57+ T cells (not recorded which) from PBMCs. The origin of the receptors is a human donor with aplastic anemia. Both conserved end residues are part of each CDR3. A D gene is named only where the DNA matches it firmly. Clone size is not always given. Where it is, it says once, few, many or a class for expanded clones.

>TRBJ2-3|TRBV7-3|.|.
CASSNVSGDDGTQYF
TGTGCCAGCAGCAACGTATCAGGGGACGATGGTACGCAGTATTTT
>TRBJ1-6|TRBV7-9|.|many
CASSLADGNNSPLHF
TGTGCCAGCAGCTTAGCAGACGGGAATAATTCACCCCTCCACTTT
>TRBJ2-7|TRBV6-2/TRBV6-3|TRBD2|.
CASSYRGTSGGLIYEQYF
TGTGCCAGCAGTTACAGGGGGACTAGCGGGGGACTTATCTACGAGCAGTACTTC
>TRBJ1-1|TRBV20-1|.|.
CSAGPVNTEAFF
TGCAGTGCTGGACCGGTGAACACTGAAGCTTTCTTT
>TRBJ2-1|TRBV29-1|TRBD2|once
CSAGLVGNGQFF
TGCAGCGCCGGACTAGTTGGCAATGGGCAGTTCTTC
>TRBJ2-2|TRBV5-1|.|many
CASSFGRANTGELFF
TGCGCCAGCAGCTTCGGCCGGGCGAACACCGGGGAGCTGTTTTTT
>TRBJ1-1|TRBV7-9|TRBD1|many
CASRGDRPKNTEAFF
TGTGCCAGCAGAGGGGACAGACCCAAGAACACTGAAGCTTTCTTT
>TRBJ1-6|TRBV7-2|.|.
CASSPSQLHDSPLHF
TGTGCCAGCAGCCCATCCCAGCTCCATGATTCACCCCTCCACTTT
>TRBJ2-7|TRBV20-1|.|many
CSASSYEQYF
TGCAGTGCTAGTTCCTACGAGCAGTACTTC
>TRBJ1-6|TRBV20-1|TRBD1|few
CSAPGQAGSPLHF
TGCAGTGCTCCGGGACAGGCCGGTTCACCCCTCCACTTT
>TRBJ1-2|TRBV6-5|.|many
CASSYQGPPNYGYTF
TGTGCCAGCAGTTACCAGGGACCGCCTAACTATGGCTACACCTTC
>TRBJ2-1|TRBV7-3|TRBD2|many
CASSLLTGGYNEQFF
TGTGCCAGCAGCTTATTGACGGGGGGGTACAATGAGCAGTTCTTC
>TRBJ2-5|TRBV20-1|.|many
CSAPPGINQETQYF
TGCAGTGCTCCCCCCGGGATTAACCAAGAGACCCAGTACTTC
>TRBJ2-5|TRBV5-1|.|many
CASSLAGGGGAQETQYF
TGCGCCAGCAGCTTGGCTGGGGGTGGGGGAGCTCAAGAGACCCAGTACTTC
>TRBJ2-3|TRBV12-3/TRBV12-4|TRBD2|few
CASSPLAGGPDTQYF
TGTGCCAGCAGCCCACTAGCGGGGGGCCCAGATACGCAGTATTTT
>TRBJ1-6|TRBV27|.|.
CASSKQGNYYNSPLHF
TGTGCCAGCAGTAAGCAAGGAAACTACTATAATTCACCCCTCCACTTT
>TRBJ2-7|TRBV14|.|medium-sized
CASSQAPTGEQYF
TGTGCCAGCAGCCAAGCACCGACAGGCGAGCAGTACTTC
>TRBJ2-1|TRBV5-5|TRBD1|.
CASSLRDSYNEQFF
TGTGCCAGCAGCCTCAGGGACAGTTACAATGAGCAGTTCTTC
>TRBJ1-6|TRBV7-9|.|.
CASSLVSQGSPLHF
TGTGCCAGCAGCTTAGTATCTCAGGGTTCACCCCTCCACTTT
>TRBJ1-1|TRBV19|TRBD1|many
CASSPRQGSSTEAFF
TGTGCCAGTAGTCCCCGACAGGGGAGTAGCACTGAAGCTTTCTTT
>TRBJ2-3|TRBV2|TRBD2|.
CASSGDSGADTQYF
TGTGCCAGCAGTGGGGATAGCGGGGCTGATACGCAGTATTTT
>TRBJ1-1|TRBV10-2|.|.
CASSELARDAEAFF
TGCGCCAGCAGTGAATTGGCCAGGGATGCTGAAGCTTTCTTT
>TRBJ2-3|TRBV9|TRBD2|.
CASSGTSALPTDTQYF
TGTGCCAGCAGCGGGACTAGCGCACTTCCTACAGATACGCAGTATTTT
>TRBJ1-1|TRBV6-1|.|few
CASSSTGASRMNTEAFF
TGTGCCAGCAGCTCTACCGGGGCCTCCCGCATGAACACTGAAGCTTTCTTT
>TRBJ1-1|TRBV6-4|.|many
CASRRDWLGGTEAFF
TGTGCCAGCAGGCGAGACTGGCTCGGAGGCACTGAAGCTTTCTTT
>TRBJ2-1|TRBV7-3|TRBD2|.
CASSSSGNYYNEQFF
TGTGCCAGCAGCTCCAGCGGGAACTATTACAATGAGCAGTTCTTC
>TRBJ1-1|TRBV15|.|.
CATSAPGRNTEAFF
TGTGCCACCAGCGCCCCGGGACGGAACACTGAAGCTTTCTTT
>TRBJ1-5|TRBV24-1|.|.
CATSDSTREDTQHF
TGTGCCACCAGTGATTCCACACGTGAAGATACGCAGCATTTT
>TRBJ2-7|TRBV20-1|TRBD2|.
CSAHFSSGGKGYEQYF
TGCAGTGCTCACTTCTCTTCCGGGGGGAAAGGGTACGAGCAGTACTTC
>TRBJ1-5|TRBV7-6|.|few
CASSPDSLNQPQHF
TGTGCCAGCAGCCCCGACAGTCTCAATCAGCCCCAGCATTTT
>TRBJ2-2|TRBV6-2/TRBV6-3|TRBD1|.
CASSPRTGGTGELFF
TGTGCCAGCAGTCCTCGGACAGGAGGCACCGGGGAGCTGTTTTTT
>TRBJ1-1|TRBV5-1|.|.
CASSQTGEAFF
TGCGCCAGCAGCCAAACGGGTGAAGCTTTCTTT
>TRBJ1-1|TRBV27|.|.
CASKDNVNTEAFF
TGTGCCAGCAAGGACAATGTGAACACTGAAGCTTTCTTT
>TRBJ2-5|TRBV10-3|.|.
CAISLGPGRETQYF
TGTGCCATCTCACTAGGTCCCGGGAGAGAGACCCAGTACTTC
>TRBJ2-2|TRBV7-2|.|.
CAGSLLAGEPFF
TGTGCCGGCAGCTTATTGGCCGGGGAGCCGTTTTTT
>TRBJ1-5|TRBV19|TRBD1|once
CASYGQGLNQPQHF
TGTGCCAGTTATGGACAGGGCCTCAATCAGCCCCAGCATTTT
>TRBJ1-5|TRBV29-1|.|.
CSVEVTANQPQHF
TGCAGCGTTGAGGTGACAGCTAATCAGCCCCAGCATTTT
>TRBJ1-2|TRBV7-9|.|once
CASSLVDTSNYGYTF
TGTGCCAGCAGCTTAGTGGACACTTCTAACTATGGCTACACCTTC
>TRBJ1-4|TRBV14|TRBD1|once
CASSIYQGESKPNEKLFF
TGTGCCAGCAGCATCTATCAGGGGGAAAGTAAACCTAATGAAAAACTGTTTTTT
>TRBJ1-2|TRBV2|TRBD1|few
CASTQIGQGGDGYTF
TGTGCCAGCACCCAGATCGGACAGGGCGGTGACGGCTACACCTTC